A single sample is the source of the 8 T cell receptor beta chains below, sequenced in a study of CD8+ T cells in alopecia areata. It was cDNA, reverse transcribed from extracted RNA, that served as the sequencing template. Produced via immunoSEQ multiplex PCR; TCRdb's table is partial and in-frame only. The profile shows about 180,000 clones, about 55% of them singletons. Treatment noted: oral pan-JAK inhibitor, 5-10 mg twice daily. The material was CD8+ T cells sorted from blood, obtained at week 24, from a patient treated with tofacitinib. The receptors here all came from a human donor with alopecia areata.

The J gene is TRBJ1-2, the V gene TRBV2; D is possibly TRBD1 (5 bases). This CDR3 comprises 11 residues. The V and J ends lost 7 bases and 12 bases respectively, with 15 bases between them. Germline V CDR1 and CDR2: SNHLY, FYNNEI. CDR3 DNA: TGTGCCAGCAAAATGGGACTGCAGAACACCTTC. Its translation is CASKMGLQNTF.

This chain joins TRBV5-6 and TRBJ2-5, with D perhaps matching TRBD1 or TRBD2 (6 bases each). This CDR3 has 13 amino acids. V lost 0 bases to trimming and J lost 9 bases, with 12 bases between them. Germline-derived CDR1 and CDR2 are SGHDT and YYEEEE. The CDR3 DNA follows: TGTGCCAGCAGCTTGGGGGGGGCGAGGGCCCAGTACTTC. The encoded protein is CASSLGGARAQYF.

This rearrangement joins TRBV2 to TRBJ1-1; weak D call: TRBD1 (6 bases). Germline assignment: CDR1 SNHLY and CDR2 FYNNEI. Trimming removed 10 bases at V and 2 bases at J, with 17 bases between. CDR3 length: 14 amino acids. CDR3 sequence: CATRSGHDNTEAFF. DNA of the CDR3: TGTGCCACCAGGTCGGGACACGATAACACTGAAGCTTTCTTT.

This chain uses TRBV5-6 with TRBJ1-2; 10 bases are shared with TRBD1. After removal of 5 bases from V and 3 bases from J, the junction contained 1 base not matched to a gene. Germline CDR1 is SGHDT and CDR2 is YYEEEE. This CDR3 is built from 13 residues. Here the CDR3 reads CASRTGGYYGYTF. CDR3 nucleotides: TGTGCCAGCAGGACAGGGGGCTACTATGGCTACACCTTC.

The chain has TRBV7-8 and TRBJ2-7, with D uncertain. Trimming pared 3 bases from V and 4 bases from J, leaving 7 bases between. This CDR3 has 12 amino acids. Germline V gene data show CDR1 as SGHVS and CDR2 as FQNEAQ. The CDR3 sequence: CASSLGSYEQYF. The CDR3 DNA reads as TGTGCCAGCAGCTTGGGTTCTTACGAGCAGTACTTC.

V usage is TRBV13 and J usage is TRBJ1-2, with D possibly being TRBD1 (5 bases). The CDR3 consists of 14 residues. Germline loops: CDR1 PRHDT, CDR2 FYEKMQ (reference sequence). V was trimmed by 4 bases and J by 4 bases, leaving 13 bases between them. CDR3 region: CASSYLRDSYGYTF. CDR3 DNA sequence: TGTGCCAGCAGCTACCTCCGGGACTCCTATGGCTACACCTTC.

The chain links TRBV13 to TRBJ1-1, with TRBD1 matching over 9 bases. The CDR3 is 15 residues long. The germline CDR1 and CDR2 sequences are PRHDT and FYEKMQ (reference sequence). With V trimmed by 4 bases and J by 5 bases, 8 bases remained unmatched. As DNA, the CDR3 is TGTGCCAGCAGCTACACAGGGGGCGCGAGAACTGAAGCTTTCTTT. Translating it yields CASSYTGGARTEAFF.

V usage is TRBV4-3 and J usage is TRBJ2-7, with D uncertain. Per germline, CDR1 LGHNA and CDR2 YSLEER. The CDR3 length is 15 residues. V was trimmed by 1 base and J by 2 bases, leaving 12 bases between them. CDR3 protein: CASSQAYAAAYEQYF. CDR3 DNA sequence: TGCGCCAGCAGCCAAGCTTATGCGGCAGCCTACGAGCAGTACTTC.